The 23 T cell receptor beta chains reported below all come from one sample, sequenced in a study of T cells in Graves' hyperthyroidism and ophthalmopathy. RNA transcripts served as the template for amplifying TCR beta CDR3 regions. First-round RT-PCR targeting the TCR CDR3 was performed with the HTBI primer set. In TCRdb, the multiplex PCR reads were re-called with MiXCR into one record per CDR3 protein. The sample holds about 640,000 distinct CDR3 sequences; 13% to 15% are singletons and the top ten take roughly an eighth. The sequencing input was blood. Receptors originate from a woman in her forties or fifties with Graves' ophthalmopathy.

J is TRBJ1-2 and V is TRBV6-1, with 9 nucleotides matching TRBD1. The V and J ends lost 5 bases and 8 bases, in that order; junction bases with no gene match: 9. CDR1 and CDR2 (germline): MNHNS, SASEGT. The CDR3 loop spans 14 amino acids. The CDR3 DNA sequence: TGTGCCAGCAGTCCCCGGGACAGGGTTAACGGCTACACCTTC. Translation: CASSPRDRVNGYTF.

At least ten counts were recorded for this clonotype. The chain employs TRBV2 and TRBJ2-5; maybe TRBD2 (6 bases). The CDR3 has 11 amino acids. Germline-derived CDR1 and CDR2 are SNHLY and FYNNEI. Trimming removed 7 bases at V and 14 bases at J, with 17 bases between. In DNA form, the CDR3 reads TGTGCCAGCAACCGACGGGGGTTGCGATACTTC. Its translation: CASNRRGLRYF. Based on the CDR3 plus reference TRBV2 and TRBJ2-5, the full variable domain is EPEVTQTPSHQVTQMGQEVILRCVPISNHLYFYWYRQILGQKVEFLVSFYNNEISEKSEIFDDQFSVERPDGSNFTLKIRSTKLEDSAMYFCASNRRGLRYFGPGTRLLVL.

This clonotype appeared many times. The rearrangement links TRBV20-1 to TRBJ2-1; 9 bases are shared with TRBD2. Germline lookup yields CDR1 DFQATT and CDR2 SNEGSKA (reference sequence). V gave up 0 bases and J gave up 4 bases; unmatched junction bases: 7. The CDR3 loop spans 16 amino acids. CDR3 sequence (DNA): TGCAGTGCTAGAGAGAGACTAGCGGTGAGGTACAATGAGCAGTTCTTC. As protein: CSARERLAVRYNEQFF.

This clonotype was recorded at least ten times. This chain connects TRBV20-1 to TRBJ2-5; D not certain. Germline lookup yields CDR1 DFQATT and CDR2 SNEGSKA (reference sequence). The length of the CDR3 is 15 residues. Deletions cut 3 bases from V and 0 bases from J, with 14 bases between. The CDR3 loop reads CSASGVAEHQETQYF. The CDR3 DNA sequence: TGCAGTGCTAGTGGGGTTGCGGAACACCAAGAGACCCAGTACTTC.

The V call is TRBV9, the J call TRBJ2-1; 7 bases map to TRBD2. Germline V gene sequence: CDR1 SGDLS, CDR2 YYNGEE. CDR3 length: 15 residues. The trim removed 0 bases at V and 6 bases at J, leaving 6 bases unmatched. The CDR3 reads CASSVGGLVSNEQFF. CDR3 bases: TGTGCCAGCAGCGTAGGTGGACTAGTCTCCAATGAGCAGTTCTTC.

This clonotype was observed at least ten times. This rearrangement joins TRBV6-1 to TRBJ2-3, with unresolved D. CDR1 MNHNS and CDR2 SASEGT come from the germline V gene. The CDR3 length is 14 residues. V was pared by 5 bases and J by 6 bases, with 15 bases between. The chain's CDR3 is CASSPRLGPDTQYF. CDR3 bases: TGTGCCAGCAGTCCTCGGCTCGGGCCGGATACGCAGTATTTT.

The sample holds many counts of this clonotype. The chain is built from TRBV20-1 and TRBJ2-7; TRBD2 aligns across 9 bases. Germline trimming cut 1 base from V and 2 bases from J; bases unmatched to any gene: 6. The germline V gene encodes CDR1 DFQATT and CDR2 SNEGSKA (reference sequence). The CDR3 is 15 amino acids. The CDR3 here is CSARGVSGRTYEQYF. As DNA, the CDR3 is TGCAGTGCTAGAGGGGTAAGCGGGAGGACCTACGAGCAGTACTTC.

This clonotype was found many times. The V call is TRBV11-2, the J call TRBJ2-7; maybe TRBD1 (5 bases). The CDR3 length is 13 residues. Germline CDR1 reads SGHAT; CDR2 reads FQNNGV. The V gene lost 1 base and the J gene lost 6 bases, with 10 bases spanning the gap. This chain's CDR3 is CASSLGGYGEQYF. Here the CDR3 DNA reads TGTGCCAGCAGCTTAGGGGGCTATGGCGAGCAGTACTTC.

This clonotype was detected many times. The rearrangement uses TRBV12-3 or TRBV12-4 and TRBJ1-2, with 7 bases lining up with TRBD1. The CDR3 loop spans 13 amino acids. V lost 5 bases and J lost 2; bases outside the gene matches: 2. The DNA of the CDR3 is TGTGCCAGCAGTCAACAGGGGAACTATGGCTACACCTTC. It encodes CASSQQGNYGYTF.

This clonotype was seen at least ten times. This chain links TRBV9 with TRBJ1-3, with D maybe TRBD1 (6 bases). CDR1 is SGDLS and CDR2 is YYNGEE in the germline V gene. This CDR3 region has 16 residues. The V end was cut by 1 base, the J end by 2 bases, with 13 bases between. The CDR3 region has the DNA TGTGCCAGCAGCGTACTCGGTGCAGGGGCTGGAAACACCATATATTTT. This gives the protein CASSVLGAGAGNTIYF.

This clonotype was recorded many times. This chain uses TRBV27 with TRBJ1-2; 11 nucleotides agree with TRBD1. The J segment lost 3 bases and the V segment lost 7 bases, leaving 10 bases of the junction unmatched. Per the germline V gene, CDR1 is MNHEY and CDR2 is SMNVEV (reference sequence). There are 16 residues in the CDR3. The DNA for the CDR3 is TGTGCCAGCACCTCGAGCTTGGGACAGGGGGACTATGGCTACACCTTC. Translated, it gives CASTSSLGQGDYGYTF.

The rearrangement uses TRBV7-2 and TRBJ2-1, with no clear D. Trimming cost V 5 bases and J 9 bases, with 11 bases left between them. The germline V gene has CDR1 SGHTA and CDR2 FQGNSA. The CDR3 contains 12 residues. CDR3 bases: TGTGCCAGCAGCAAAAAAAGGAGTGAGCAGTTCTTC. This gives the protein CASSKKRSEQFF.

There are many counts of this clonotype. This chain links TRBV11-3 with TRBJ2-7; 9 positions agree with TRBD1. The CDR3 covers 13 residues. V was pared by 5 bases and J by 6 bases, with 5 bases of the junction left unmatched. The germline V gene has CDR1 SGHNT and CDR2 YENEEA. CDR3 in DNA: TGTGCCAGCAGCACGAAGACAGGGGGCGAGCAGTACTTC. It specifies CASSTKTGGEQYF.

This clonotype was seen repeatedly, ten times or more. J is TRBJ1-2 and V is TRBV29-1, with 7 bases identical to TRBD1. The CDR3 length is 12 residues. Looked up from germline, CDR1 is SQVTM and CDR2 is ANQGSEA. Trimming cost V 5 bases and J 4 bases; bases outside gene matches: 4. CDR3 in amino acids: CSVLGTVYGYTF. In DNA, the CDR3 is TGCAGCGTTCTTGGGACAGTCTATGGCTACACCTTC.

This sequence joins TRBV13 and TRBJ1-4; D unresolved. The germline V gene encodes CDR1 PRHDT and CDR2 FYEKMQ (reference sequence). Deletions cut 0 bases from V and 0 bases from J, with 8 bases between. CDR3 size: 16 residues. In nucleotides, the CDR3 is TGTGCCAGCAGCTTAGGCAGCGATGCAACTAATGAAAAACTGTTTTTT. Translated, it gives CASSLGSDATNEKLFF.

This clonotype turned up a few times. V usage is TRBV2 and J usage is TRBJ1-5; TRBD1 is a possible D gene (6 bases). There are 13 residues in the CDR3. V was cut by 3 bases and J by 5 bases, with 8 bases left in between. Germline loops: CDR1 SNHLY, CDR2 FYNNEI. The CDR3 is CASSDHRDQPQHF. The CDR3 DNA reads TGTGCCAGCAGTGACCACAGGGATCAGCCCCAGCATTTT.

This clonotype appeared many times. The chain combines TRBV7-3 with TRBJ2-1, with 14 bases aligning to TRBD2. Germline loops: CDR1 SGHTA, CDR2 FQGTGA. This CDR3 is built from 19 residues. V shed 0 bases and J 8 bases; nucleotides not matched to a gene: 12. CDR3 residues: CASSLTRTSGRPTPDEQFF. The CDR3 DNA is TGTGCCAGCAGCTTAACACGGACTAGCGGGAGGCCAACCCCCGATGAGCAGTTCTTC. The full variable domain, rest sourced from reference TRBV7-3 and TRBJ2-1, is GAGVSQTPSNKVTEKGKYVELRCDPISGHTALYWYRQSLGQGPEFLIYFQGTGAADDSGLPNDRFFAVRPEGSVSTLKIQRTERGDSAVYLCASSLTRTSGRPTPDEQFFGPGTRLTVL.

With respect to this clonotype: The final CDR3 position lacks the conserved phenylalanine or tryptophan, pointing to a likely read error. In DNA form, the CDR3 reads TGTGCCAGCAGTTTCCGCAGGGCCTACGAGCAGTACTTA. Its protein is CASSFRRAYEQYL. The rearrangement joins TRBV6-9 to TRBJ2-7; possibly TRBD1 for D (5 bases). Per the germline V gene, CDR1 is MNHGY and CDR2 is SVAAGI. The CDR3 contains 13 residues. V lost 4 bases, J lost 2 bases, and 9 bases lay in between.

This clonotype was counted many times. The chain uses TRBV28 and TRBJ2-5, with 8 bases lining up with TRBD2. Germline V gives CDR1 MDHEN, CDR2 SYDVKM. Losses at the gene ends were 6 bases for V and 5 bases for J; bases not matched to a gene: 17. This CDR3 is built from 17 residues. The CDR3 coding sequence is TGTGCCAGCAGCCGCACCCTGATAGCGGGAAAGAGTGAGACCCAGTACTTC. Translated, it gives CASSRTLIAGKSETQYF.

The chain couples TRBV28 to TRBJ2-5, with D tentatively TRBD2 (5 bases). The germline gives CDR1 MDHEN, CDR2 SYDVKM. The germline V and J ends were trimmed by 8 bases and 5 bases, with 12 bases remaining between them. The length of the CDR3 is 12 residues. CDR3 in amino acids: CASGSTLETQYF. The CDR3 nucleotides read TGTGCCAGCGGGAGTACGTTGGAGACCCAGTACTTC.

Only a few counts were recorded for this clonotype. The chain recombines TRBV4-1 with TRBJ2-2; 10 bases are shared with TRBD1. The CDR3 consists of 20 residues. CDR1 is MGHRA and CDR2 is YSYEKL in the germline V gene. V lost 3 bases and J lost 0; bases outside the gene matches: 13. The CDR3 DNA is TGCGCCAGCAGCCACCTTATGCCGGGACAGGGGCTTACGAACACCGGGGAGCTGTTTTTT. This gives the protein CASSHLMPGQGLTNTGELFF.

The chain couples TRBV28 to TRBJ1-1; no clear D gene. V lost 6 bases and J 6 bases, leaving 20 bases between the germline ends. CDR3 length: 15 residues. Per the germline V gene, CDR1 is MDHEN and CDR2 is SYDVKM. DNA of the CDR3: TGTGCCAGCAGGTCTCCCGGGCGCCGAGTGGCTGAAGCTTTCTTT. Translation gives CASRSPGRRVAEAFF. Supplemented by reference TRBV28 and TRBJ1-1, the full variable domain reads DVKVTQSSRYLVKRTGEKVFLECVQDMDHENMFWYRQDPGLGLRLIYFSYDVKMKEKGDIPEGYSVSREKKERFSLILESASTNQTSMYLCASRSPGRRVAEAFFGQGTRLTVV.

The V gene is TRBV9, the J gene TRBJ2-1; 9 nucleotides line up with TRBD2. Germline values: CDR1 SGDLS, CDR2 YYNGEE. The V and J ends lost 3 bases and 8 bases, in that order; junction bases with no gene match: 9. CDR3 size: 15 residues. The CDR3 here is CASSALAGVRDEQFF. CDR3 nucleotide sequence: TGTGCCAGCAGCGCCTTAGCGGGAGTCCGGGATGAGCAGTTCTTC.